This TCR beta chain originates from a study of PD-L1 blockade in urothelial cancer. Background on the study: Prior exposure to chemotherapy in patients amounted to 0 to 3 regimens received. Samples came from 3 weeks, at the second dose, and 6 weeks into treatment.

Germline-derived CDR1 and CDR2 are PRHDT and FYEKMQ (reference sequence). This CDR3 spans 14 amino acids. Trimming cost V 5 bases and J 3 bases, with 13 bases left between them. This clone was recorded a few times. The time point was: peripheral blood 6 weeks after treatment start. Profiled with immunoSEQ multiplex PCR; TCRdb holds only in-frame clones, not every one. The sample lists 50,000 or so clones; 86% were seen once. The chain links TRBV13 to TRBJ1-1; tentative D call: TRBD1 (5 bases). The source of this sequence is a man aged 60 to 69 with urothelial cancer. The specimen was PBMCs, collected around atezolizumab (anti-PD-L1) treatment. DNA for the CDR3: TGTGCCAGCAGCACGACAGTAGCTGACACTGAAGCTTTCTTT. It yields the protein CASSTTVADTEAFF.